A selection of T cell receptor beta chains follows, all from one sample in a study of blood T cell repertoires in COVID-19. TCRdb's copy holds only in-frame clones and misses some; the assay was immunoSEQ multiplex PCR. The repertoire holds some 300,000 clones, with nearly 90% as singletons. Specimen: PBMCs or T cells enriched from blood (not recorded which). The receptors were sampled from a woman under 40 who had recovered from COVID-19. Each CDR3 is given with its conserved first and last residue. Fields, in order: CDR3 protein, CDR3 DNA, CDR3 length, D gene, clone size, V gene, J gene. D genes are given only for firm matches. Clone size is given for some rows only: seen once, a few or many times, or a class if the clone is expanded.

CDR3: CASSVLQGRNTEAFF
DNA: TGTGCCAGCAGCGTACTACAGGGGAGGAACACTGAAGCTTTCTTT
length: 15
D: TRBD1
size: -
V: TRBV9
J: TRBJ1-1

CDR3: CASSSDMDQPQHF
DNA: TGTGCCAGCAGTTCCGACATGGATCAGCCCCAGCATTTT
length: 13
D: -
size: -
V: TRBV28
J: TRBJ1-5

CDR3: CASSLGTGQSGNTIYF
DNA: TGTGCCAGCAGCTTAGGGACAGGCCAGTCTGGAAACACCATATATTTT
length: 16
D: TRBD1
size: -
V: TRBV7-8
J: TRBJ1-3

CDR3: CATQGRLNPGELFF
DNA: TGTGCCACACAGGGCAGGTTAAACCCCGGGGAGCTGTTTTTT
length: 14
D: -
size: -
V: TRBV24-1
J: TRBJ2-2

CDR3: CASSSWDSWAGYYGYTF
DNA: TGTGCCAGCAGTTCCTGGGACAGTTGGGCGGGGTACTATGGCTACACCTTC
length: 17
D: TRBD1
size: once
V: TRBV7-2
J: TRBJ1-2

CDR3: CASSMGVDTKTGNTIYF
DNA: TGCGCCAGTTCCATGGGAGTCGACACAAAAACTGGAAACACCATATATTTT
length: 17
D: -
size: -
V: TRBV5-1
J: TRBJ1-3

CDR3: CASSSHSGGGYNEQFF
DNA: TGTGCCAGCAGTTCTCATAGCGGGGGCGGGTACAATGAGCAGTTCTTC
length: 16
D: TRBD2
size: -
V: TRBV28
J: TRBJ2-1

CDR3: CSVAEGVPGNTIYF
DNA: TGCAGCGTTGCGGAAGGGGTTCCTGGAAACACCATATATTTT
length: 14
D: -
size: -
V: TRBV29-1
J: TRBJ1-3

CDR3: CASSLSGRGDTEAFF
DNA: TGCGCCAGCAGCCTATCCGGCAGGGGGGACACTGAAGCTTTCTTT
length: 15
D: TRBD1
size: -
V: TRBV4-1
J: TRBJ1-1

CDR3: CASSLKLAGGGELFF
DNA: TGTGCCAGCAGCTTGAAACTAGCGGGCGGGGGGGAGCTGTTTTTT
length: 15
D: TRBD2
size: -
V: TRBV5-4
J: TRBJ2-2

CDR3: CASSGGNFYEQYF
DNA: TGTGCCAGCAGTGGGGGGAATTTCTACGAGCAGTACTTC
length: 13
D: -
size: -
V: TRBV9
J: TRBJ2-7

CDR3: CASSLDRGGINEQFF
DNA: TGTGCCAGCAGCTTAGACAGGGGGGGTATCAATGAGCAGTTCTTC
length: 15
D: -
size: -
V: TRBV7-9
J: TRBJ2-1

CDR3: CASRTVGATEQYF
DNA: TGCGCCAGCAGGACCGTTGGGGCGACGGAGCAGTACTTC
length: 13
D: -
size: -
V: TRBV5-1
J: TRBJ2-7

CDR3: CAIRQGTMNTEAFF
DNA: TGTGCTATAAGACAGGGGACCATGAACACTGAAGCTTTCTTT
length: 14
D: TRBD1
size: -
V: TRBV6-5
J: TRBJ1-1

CDR3: CASSPYTLAIELGNEQFF
DNA: TGTGCCAGCAGCCCTTACACCTTAGCGATAGAACTGGGGAATGAGCAGTTCTTC
length: 18
D: -
size: -
V: TRBV3-1/TRBV3-2
J: TRBJ2-1

CDR3: CASSPRRTESGANVLTF
DNA: TGTGCCAGCAGCCCGAGAAGGACAGAGTCTGGGGCCAACGTCCTGACTTTC
length: 17
D: -
size: once
V: TRBV7-2
J: TRBJ2-6

CDR3: CASSSLSGGANTGELFF
DNA: TGTGCCAGCTCAAGTCTCAGCGGGGGGGCGAACACCGGGGAGCTGTTTTTT
length: 17
D: TRBD2
size: -
V: TRBV18
J: TRBJ2-2

CDR3: CASRGTADTEAFF
DNA: TGTGCCAGCAGGGGGACAGCGGACACTGAAGCTTTCTTT
length: 13
D: TRBD1
size: -
V: TRBV28
J: TRBJ1-1

CDR3: CASSSYSGDPEAFF
DNA: TGTGCCAGCAGCTCTTATTCAGGGGACCCTGAAGCTTTCTTT
length: 14
D: -
size: -
V: TRBV7-8
J: TRBJ1-1

CDR3: CASSRRTGGDTEAFF
DNA: TGTGCCAGCAGTCGACGGACAGGGGGCGACACTGAAGCTTTCTTT
length: 15
D: TRBD1
size: -
V: TRBV6-2/TRBV6-3
J: TRBJ1-1

CDR3: CASSQGAGQGGETQYF
DNA: TGTGCCAGCAGCCAAGGGGCGGGACAGGGGGGAGAGACCCAGTACTTC
length: 16
D: TRBD1
size: -
V: TRBV4-2
J: TRBJ2-5

CDR3: CASSSSGGNTGELFF
DNA: TGCGCCTCGTCCTCGAGCGGGGGCAACACCGGGGAGCTGTTTTTT
length: 15
D: TRBD2
size: -
V: TRBV5-1
J: TRBJ2-2

CDR3: CASSLSGISYNSPLHF
DNA: TGTGCCAGCAGTTTATCCGGGATTAGCTATAATTCACCCCTCCACTTT
length: 16
D: -
size: -
V: TRBV27
J: TRBJ1-6

CDR3: CASSRRQGHQPQHF
DNA: TGTGCCAGCAGCAGACGACAGGGGCATCAGCCCCAGCATTTT
length: 14
D: TRBD1
size: -
V: TRBV6-2/TRBV6-3
J: TRBJ1-5

CDR3: CAISASRDYYGGDEKLFF
DNA: TGTGCCATCAGTGCGAGCCGGGACTATTACGGGGGGGACGAAAAACTGTTTTTT
length: 18
D: -
size: -
V: TRBV10-3
J: TRBJ1-4

CDR3: CASSLGGGYNNQPQHF
DNA: TGTGCCAGCAGCTTAGGGGGGGGATATAACAATCAGCCCCAGCATTTT
length: 16
D: -
size: -
V: TRBV7-2
J: TRBJ1-5

CDR3: CATSDFGTADTQYF
DNA: TGTGCCACCAGTGATTTTGGGACTGCGGATACGCAGTATTTT
length: 14
D: -
size: -
V: TRBV24-1
J: TRBJ2-3

CDR3: CASSESVGASTDTQYF
DNA: TGCGCCAGCAGTGAGTCGGTCGGAGCAAGCACAGATACGCAGTATTTT
length: 16
D: -
size: -
V: TRBV10-1
J: TRBJ2-3

CDR3: CASGTADSVYNSPLHF
DNA: TGTGCCAGTGGAACCGCCGACAGCGTGTATAATTCACCCCTCCACTTT
length: 16
D: -
size: -
V: TRBV19
J: TRBJ1-6

CDR3: CASSLLASGGTGYGELFF
DNA: TGTGCCAGCAGTTTATTGGCCTCAGGGGGAACGGGGTACGGGGAGCTGTTTTTT
length: 18
D: TRBD1
size: -
V: TRBV27
J: TRBJ2-2

CDR3: CASSPLAGDGYTF
DNA: TGTGCCAGCTCACCGTTGGCAGGGGATGGCTACACCTTC
length: 13
D: -
size: -
V: TRBV18
J: TRBJ1-2

CDR3: CASRRNRDSYEQYF
DNA: TGTGCCAGCAGGAGGAACCGGGACAGCTACGAGCAGTACTTC
length: 14
D: TRBD1
size: -
V: TRBV27
J: TRBJ2-7

CDR3: CASSPNSGSTPDTQYF
DNA: TGTGCCAGCAGTCCTAATAGCGGGAGTACCCCAGATACGCAGTATTTT
length: 16
D: TRBD2
size: -
V: TRBV2
J: TRBJ2-3

CDR3: CASSEPGTSGRTYNEQFF
DNA: TGTGCCAGCAGCGAACCCGGGACTAGCGGGAGAACCTACAATGAGCAGTTCTTC
length: 18
D: TRBD2
size: -
V: TRBV9
J: TRBJ2-1

CDR3: CASSQVYRDRGGDYGYTF
DNA: TGCGCCAGCAGCCAAGTGTACCGGGACAGGGGTGGGGACTATGGCTACACCTTC
length: 18
D: TRBD1
size: -
V: TRBV4-1
J: TRBJ1-2

CDR3: CASRDTTDTQYF
DNA: TGTGCCAGCAGGGACACAACAGATACGCAGTATTTT
length: 12
D: -
size: -
V: TRBV2
J: TRBJ2-3

CDR3: CASSPSGGPKEQYF
DNA: TGTGCCAGCAGCCCTAGCGGAGGGCCGAAAGAGCAGTACTTC
length: 14
D: TRBD2
size: -
V: TRBV5-4
J: TRBJ2-7